The 7 T cell receptor beta chains listed next were all sequenced from one sample in a study of cytomegalovirus exposure and HLA in healthy donors. Libraries were prepared by immunoSEQ multiplex PCR; TCRdb keeps only in-frame clonotypes and omits some of them. Here the sample spans 55,000 to 75,000 clones, around 95% being singletons. Sequencing was done on a sample of PBMCs. These receptors all stem from a woman under 30 in good health and CMV-seropositive.

The chain joins TRBV7-3 to TRBJ1-5; no clear D gene. The CDR3 consists of 13 residues. Per the germline V gene, CDR1 is SGHTA and CDR2 is FQGTGA. Deletions cut 4 bases from V and 0 bases from J, with 4 bases between. The CDR3 sequence is CASSSNSNQPQHF. Here the CDR3 DNA reads TGTGCCAGCAGCTCAAATAGCAATCAGCCCCAGCATTTT.

J is TRBJ2-1 and V is TRBV4-1; the D gene is possibly TRBD2 (6 bases). The CDR3 is 17 residues long. Germline values: CDR1 MGHRA, CDR2 YSYEKL. V was trimmed by 3 bases and J by 7 bases, leaving 22 bases between them. CDR3 protein: CASSQPHVGLEGNEQFF. The CDR3 bases are TGCGCCAGCAGCCAGCCCCATGTCGGCTTGGAGGGTAATGAGCAGTTCTTC.

V and J are TRBV6-6 and TRBJ2-7; no definite D call. The CDR3 is 13 amino acids. V was pared by 5 bases and J by 0 bases, with 8 bases between. Germline CDR1 and CDR2: MNHNY and SVGAGI (reference sequence). DNA of the CDR3: TGTGCCAGCAGTGGGCCCATCTCCTACGAGCAGTACTTC. Translating it yields CASSGPISYEQYF.

The rearrangement links TRBV9 to TRBJ2-3; D unclear. The CDR3 is 14 residues long. Germline assignment: CDR1 SGDLS and CDR2 YYNGEE. V was trimmed by 0 bases and J by 5 bases, leaving 10 bases between them. The CDR3 bases are TGTGCCAGCAGCGTAGGGTCCGGTGGAGATACGCAGTATTTT. The encoded protein is CASSVGSGGDTQYF. The full variable domain, with the rest looked up from reference TRBV9 and TRBJ2-3, is DSGVTQTPKHLITATGQRVTLRCSPRSGDLSVYWYQQSLDQGLQFLIQYYNGEERAKGNILERFSAQQFPDLHSELNLSSLELGDSALYFCASSVGSGGDTQYFGPGTRLTVL.

V is TRBV30 and J is TRBJ1-2; D possibly corresponds to TRBD1 (5 bases). The V end lost 5 bases, the J end lost 4 bases, and 14 bases lay between the germline ends. From germline, CDR1 is GTSNPN and CDR2 SVGIG (reference sequence). The CDR3 has 13 amino acids. DNA for the CDR3: TGTGCCTGGGGGGCTCCCGGCGCCTATGGCTACACCTTC. Its protein is CAWGAPGAYGYTF.

This rearrangement joins TRBV7-2 to TRBJ2-5; the match to TRBD2 covers 7 bases. This CDR3 has 15 amino acids. CDR1 and CDR2 (germline): SGHTA, FQGNSA. V was pared by 5 bases and J by 0 bases, with 6 bases of the junction left unmatched. In DNA, the CDR3 is TGTGCCAGCAGCGCATTAGGGACTAACCAAGAGACCCAGTACTTC. It specifies CASSALGTNQETQYF.

CDR3 protein: CASRAGANVLTF. CDR3 DNA: TGTGCCAGCCGGGCTGGGGCCAACGTCCTGACTTTC. The chain employs TRBV27 and TRBJ2-6; D remains unclear. V was pared by 8 bases and J by 2 bases, with 4 bases between. This CDR3 has 12 amino acids. CDR1 is MNHEY and CDR2 is SMNVEV in the germline V gene (reference sequence). Full variable domain (remainder filled in from reference TRBV27 and TRBJ2-6): EAQVTQNPRYLITVTGKKLTVTCSQNMNHEYMSWYRQDPGLGLRQIYYSMNVEVTDKGDVPEGYKVSRKEKRNFPLILESPSPNQTSLYFCASRAGANVLTFGAGSRLTVL.